Below, 6 T cell receptor beta chains from the same sample are listed, as sequenced in a study of cytotoxic CD8 clonotypes in ibrutinib-treated CLL. Repertoires were generated with immunoSEQ multiplex PCR, while TCRdb's copy carries only in-frame clones and drops some. The repertoire holds approximately 12,000 clones, with 60% to 80% as singletons. The sequenced sample was PBMCs, obtained before ibrutinib treatment. All receptors come from a human donor with chronic lymphocytic leukemia.

This chain uses TRBV29-1 with TRBJ2-7, with a tentative D call TRBD2 (6 bases). Germline CDR1 reads SQVTM; CDR2 reads ANQGSEA. V was clipped by 7 bases and J by 9 bases, with 16 bases between them. This CDR3 spans 11 amino acids. CDR3 sequence: CSAGGSSGQYF. The CDR3 DNA sequence: TGCAGCGCCGGAGGGTCCTCAGGGCAGTACTTC.

V gene TRBV5-1 combines with J gene TRBJ2-7, with D uncertain. The CDR3 is 15 residues long. Looked up from germline, CDR1 is SGHRS and CDR2 is YFSETQ. Trimming took off 0 bases at V and 0 bases at J, with 10 bases between the two ends. The CDR3 sequence is CASSLADTPSYEQYF. The CDR3 bases are TGCGCCAGCAGCTTGGCTGATACCCCCTCCTACGAGCAGTACTTC.

The chain couples TRBV19 to TRBJ2-5; tentatively, D is TRBD1 (5 bases). CDR3 size: 14 residues. The V gene lost 3 bases and the J gene lost 3 bases, with 11 bases spanning the gap. Germline CDR1 is LNHDA and CDR2 is SQIVND (reference sequence). The CDR3 sequence: CASSIFGREETQYF. CDR3 coding DNA: TGTGCCAGTAGTATTTTTGGCAGGGAAGAGACCCAGTACTTC. Full variable domain (outside the CDR3, taken from reference TRBV19 and TRBJ2-5): DGGITQSPKYLFRKEGQNVTLSCEQNLNHDAMYWYRQDPGQGLRLIYYSQIVNDFQKGDIAEGYSVSREKKESFPLTVTSAQKNPTAFYLCASSIFGREETQYFGPGTRLLVL.

This sequence joins TRBV11-2 and TRBJ2-3; 7 bases agree with TRBD2. This CDR3 region has 15 residues. V trimming: 5 bases; J trimming: 7 bases; junction bases outside the gene matches: 12. CDR1 and CDR2 from the germline V gene are SGHAT and FQNNGV. This chain's CDR3 is CASSQEQLGGYTQYF. CDR3 bases: TGTGCCAGCAGCCAAGAACAATTGGGGGGGTATACGCAGTATTTT.

This chain links TRBV7-2 with TRBJ2-1; 11 bases align to TRBD2. The CDR3 is 16 amino acids. Germline V gene data show CDR1 as SGHTA and CDR2 as FQGNSA. V was pared by 3 bases and J by 3 bases, with 4 bases of the junction left unmatched. The CDR3 protein is CASSFAGTSGYNEQFF. The CDR3 nucleotides read TGTGCCAGCAGCTTTGCCGGGACTAGCGGCTACAATGAGCAGTTCTTC. Complete variable domain (other parts from reference TRBV7-2 and TRBJ2-1): GAGVSQSPSNKVTEKGKDVELRCDPISGHTALYWYRQSLGQGLEFLIYFQGNSAPDKSGLPSDRFSAERTGGSVSTLTIQRTQQEDSAVYLCASSFAGTSGYNEQFFGPGTRLTVL.

The gene calls are TRBV6-5 and TRBJ1-1, with 7 bases fitting TRBD1. CDR1 and CDR2 (germline): MNHEY, SVGAGI. The CDR3 consists of 11 residues. The trim removed 7 bases at V and 9 bases at J, leaving 5 bases unmatched. The CDR3 region has the DNA TGTGCCAGCAAGGAACAGGGGCAAGCTTTCTTT. As protein: CASKEQGQAFF.